A single sample is the source of the 29 T cell receptor beta chains below, sequenced in a study of neurological immune-mediated disorders. TCRdb analysed the 5' RACE reads with MiXCR anew, one entry per CDR3 protein. The sample comprises about 58,000 distinct CDR3 sequences, 3% to 4% of which are singletons, and 6% to 8.5% rests with the top ten. The source material was PBMCs. The origin of the receptors is an older woman with multiple sclerosis.

This clonotype was recorded many times. The chain is built from TRBV28 and TRBJ1-2; no clear D gene. The CDR3 has 12 amino acids. Germline V gives CDR1 MDHEN, CDR2 SYDVKM. The V end lost 7 bases, the J end lost 1 base, and 7 bases lay between the germline ends. The DNA of the CDR3 is TGTGCCAGCATCCAAGATAACTATGGCTACACCTTC. Translated, it gives CASIQDNYGYTF.

This clonotype was recorded many times. The chain is built from TRBV7-9 and TRBJ2-7; tentatively, D is TRBD2 (6 bases). The V and J ends lost 5 bases and 0 bases respectively, with 11 bases between them. In germline, CDR1 is SEHNR, CDR2 FQNEAQ (reference sequence). The CDR3 sequence is 14 residues long. The CDR3 DNA reads TGTGCCAGCAGCCGGGACTCACACTCCTACGAGCAGTACTTC. It yields the protein CASSRDSHSYEQYF.

This clonotype appeared many times. The chain links TRBV20-1 to TRBJ1-4; D not resolved. The V and J ends lost 3 bases and 12 bases respectively, with 14 bases between them. The germline V gene has CDR1 DFQATT and CDR2 SNEGSKA (reference sequence). The CDR3 contains 12 residues. DNA for the CDR3: TGCAGTGCTAGGGTTGCGTGGAGACAACTGTTTTTT. Translating it yields CSARVAWRQLFF.

This clonotype was counted ten times or more. This chain uses TRBV5-1 with TRBJ2-3, with TRBD2 identical over 10 bases. Germline loops: CDR1 SGHRS, CDR2 YFSETQ. After removal of 3 bases from V and 6 bases from J, the junction contained 10 bases not matched to a gene. The CDR3 runs to 16 residues. The CDR3 DNA sequence: TGCGCCAGCAGCTCCCCTAGCGGGAGATCAAGGGATACGCAGTATTTT. This encodes CASSSPSGRSRDTQYF.

This clonotype has at least ten counts. V is TRBV11-3 and J is TRBJ2-2; D might be TRBD1 (6 bases). Germline loops: CDR1 SGHNT, CDR2 YENEEA. CDR3 size: 15 residues. The ends were cut back, 5 bases at V and 1 base at J, with 11 bases in the middle. This CDR3 is CASSRRTENTGELFF. For the CDR3, the DNA is TGTGCCAGCAGCCGTCGGACAGAGAACACCGGGGAGCTGTTTTTT. The full variable domain, completed using reference TRBV11-3 and TRBJ2-2, is EAGVVQSPRYKIIEKKQPVAFWCNPISGHNTLYWYLQNLGQGPELLIRYENEEAVDDSQLPKDRFSAERLKGVDSTLKIQPAELGDSAVYLCASSRRTENTGELFFGEGSRLTVL.

This clonotype was counted ten times or more. For the CDR3, the DNA is TGTGCCAGCAGTTTTACCCTGGAGTTTATGCAGTATTTT. Amino acid sequence: CASSFTLEFMQYF. The gene calls are TRBV6-2 or TRBV6-3 and TRBJ2-3; D gene unclear. Germline CDR1 MNHEY, CDR2 SVGEGT. V gave up 4 bases and J gave up 11 bases, with 16 bases separating them. The CDR3 sequence is 13 residues long.

This clonotype occurred many times. The genes are TRBV7-9 and TRBJ2-7, with D perhaps matching TRBD2 (6 bases). Trimming shortened V by 2 bases and J by 6 bases, and 11 bases separated the two germline ends. This CDR3 has 13 amino acids. The germline gives CDR1 SEHNR, CDR2 FQNEAQ (reference sequence). CDR3 residues: CASSLFSGVEQYF. Written as DNA, the CDR3 is TGTGCCAGCAGCTTATTTTCGGGGGTCGAGCAGTACTTC.

The table lists this clonotype with many counts. This chain links TRBV25-1 with TRBJ1-1; 8 bases are a match to TRBD1. The trim removed 6 bases at V and 5 bases at J, leaving 8 bases unmatched. Germline loops: CDR1 MGHDK, CDR2 SYGVNS. The CDR3 extends over 14 amino acids. The CDR3 loop reads CASRDAGGETEAFF. CDR3 in DNA: TGTGCCAGCAGGGACGCAGGGGGCGAGACTGAAGCTTTCTTT.

V and J are TRBV7-8 and TRBJ1-1, with 7 bases aligning to TRBD1. The V and J ends lost 5 bases and 3 bases, in that order; junction bases with no gene match: 9. There are 15 residues in the CDR3. Germline V gene lookup returns CDR1 SGHVS and CDR2 FQNEAQ. CDR3 sequence: CASSPTRQGDTEAFF. For the CDR3, the DNA is TGTGCCAGCAGCCCAACCCGACAGGGTGACACTGAAGCTTTCTTT.

This clonotype was observed many times. V gene TRBV5-5 combines with J gene TRBJ2-1; 8 bases match TRBD1. The CDR3 spans 15 residues. V was pared by 0 bases and J by 3 bases, with 2 bases of the junction left unmatched. Germline assignment: CDR1 SGHKS and CDR2 YYEKEE (reference sequence). The CDR3 reads CASSLEGTGYNEQFF. The CDR3 DNA follows: TGTGCCAGCAGCTTGGAAGGGACAGGCTACAATGAGCAGTTCTTC.

This clonotype was seen many times. The CDR3 DNA sequence: TGTGCCAGCAGTTTCGGGGACGTCTATGGCTACACCTTC. Its translation is CASSFGDVYGYTF. This rearrangement joins TRBV12-3 or TRBV12-4 to TRBJ1-2, with a weak D call TRBD1 (5 bases). The CDR3 extends over 13 amino acids. The ends were cut back, 3 bases at V and 4 bases at J, with 9 bases in the middle.

In its sample, this clonotype was seen many times. The rearrangement links TRBV7-2 to TRBJ2-3; 7 bases line up with TRBD2. The CDR3 length is 15 residues. J lost 4 bases, V lost 1 base, and 5 bases had no gene match. From germline, CDR1 is SGHTA and CDR2 FQGNSA. CDR3 sequence reads: CASSLGGGSADTQYF. CDR3 DNA: TGTGCCAGCAGCTTAGGGGGGGGGAGTGCAGATACGCAGTATTTT.

This clonotype was recorded at least ten times. The chain combines TRBV20-1 with TRBJ1-2; 8 bases line up with TRBD1. Germline lookup yields CDR1 DFQATT and CDR2 SNEGSKA (reference sequence). The CDR3 loop spans 15 amino acids. Trimming cost V 0 bases and J 4 bases; bases outside gene matches: 7. The CDR3 bases are TGCAGTGCTAGAGACCGGACAGGGTGGTCCTATGGCTACACCTTC. This gives the protein CSARDRTGWSYGYTF.

In this sample, this clonotype turned up many times. The rearrangement links TRBV5-1 to TRBJ2-2, with 7 bases matching TRBD2. Germline V CDR1 and CDR2: SGHRS, YFSETQ. V lost 2 bases to trimming and J lost 6 bases; unmatched junction nucleotides: 4. The CDR3 spans 14 residues. Here the CDR3 DNA reads TGCGCCAGCAGCTTTGCGGGAGTGGCCGGGGAGCTGTTTTTT. Translating gives CASSFAGVAGELFF.

This clonotype was counted ten times or more. The V and J genes are TRBV20-1 and TRBJ1-2; no definite D call. The V gene's germline CDR1 is DFQATT and CDR2 SNEGSKA (reference sequence). The CDR3 contains 12 residues. The ends were cut back, 0 bases at V and 7 bases at J, with 9 bases in the middle. The chain's CDR3 is CSARDGSSGYTF. DNA for the CDR3: TGCAGTGCTAGAGATGGGTCGAGTGGCTACACCTTC.

This clonotype has at least ten counts. This chain uses TRBV9 with TRBJ1-1; D unresolved. The CDR3 runs 13 residues. V gave up 7 bases and J gave up 7 bases, with 17 bases separating them. Germline CDR1 SGDLS, CDR2 YYNGEE. CDR3 sequence reads: CASGREGGREAFF. Here the CDR3 DNA reads TGTGCCAGCGGGAGGGAGGGCGGACGTGAAGCTTTCTTT.

This clonotype has at least ten counts. In DNA, the CDR3 is TGTGCCAGCAGCGTAGTCCCTCAAAAAGATACGCAGTATTTT. Its protein is CASSVVPQKDTQYF. This rearrangement joins TRBV9 to TRBJ2-3; D remains ambiguous. With 0 bases removed from V and 5 bases from J, the gap between germline ends came to 10 bases. Germline V CDR1 and CDR2: SGDLS, YYNGEE. The CDR3 extends over 14 amino acids.

The chain uses TRBV3-1 and TRBJ2-3; 8 bases map to TRBD2. CDR1 is LGHDT, CDR2 YNNKEL, per germline (reference sequence). The CDR3 totals 17 residues. The ends lost 4 bases at V and 2 bases at J; junction bases unmatched: 11. CDR3: CASSPRPTSGYTDTQYF. DNA of the CDR3: TGTGCCAGCAGCCCTAGACCAACTAGCGGATACACAGATACGCAGTATTTT.

This clonotype was seen many times. The chain couples TRBV24-1 to TRBJ2-3; 10 nucleotides align to TRBD2. J gave up 0 bases and V 4 bases, and 6 bases lay outside the gene matches. The germline CDR1 and CDR2 sequences are KGHDR and SFDVKD. This CDR3 has 17 residues. The CDR3 nucleotides read TGTGCCACCAGTGACCCCGGACTAGCGGAAAGCACAGATACGCAGTATTTT. It translates to CATSDPGLAESTDTQYF.

This clonotype has a count of ten or more. This sequence joins TRBV11-2 and TRBJ2-7; D not certain. The germline gives CDR1 SGHAT, CDR2 FQNNGV. The CDR3 extends over 13 amino acids. The V gene lost 3 bases and the J gene lost 5 bases, with 11 bases spanning the gap. CDR3 nucleotide sequence: TGTGCCAGCAGCTTCCAGGACCGGAACGAGCAGTACTTC. Protein sequence: CASSFQDRNEQYF.

This clonotype has ten or more counts. The chain has TRBV7-9 and TRBJ2-4, with D unresolved. This CDR3 contains 12 residues. V lost 1 base and J 6 bases, leaving 4 bases between the germline ends. Per the germline V gene, CDR1 is SEHNR and CDR2 is FQNEAQ (reference sequence). The CDR3 sequence: CASSLVSNIQYF. CDR3 nucleotide sequence: TGTGCCAGCAGCTTAGTTTCAAACATTCAGTACTTC.

This clonotype was seen repeatedly, ten times or more. The J gene is TRBJ2-3, the V gene TRBV7-2; D is ambiguous. The CDR3 is 12 residues long. CDR1 SGHTA and CDR2 FQGNSA come from the germline V gene. V was cut by 4 bases and J by 4 bases, with 6 bases left in between. The CDR3 here is CASSYYSDTQYF. In DNA form, the CDR3 reads TGTGCCAGCAGCTACTACTCAGATACGCAGTATTTT.

Many counts were recorded for this clonotype. The rearrangement uses TRBV5-6 and TRBJ1-5, with D unresolved. The germline gives CDR1 SGHDT, CDR2 YYEEEE. This CDR3 contains 17 residues. The germline V and J ends were trimmed by 4 bases and 1 base, with 18 bases remaining between them. DNA for the CDR3: TGTGCCAGCAGCAAGTTAGGGTTTGCGGCGAGCAATCAGCCCCAGCATTTT. Its translation: CASSKLGFAASNQPQHF.

At least ten counts were recorded for this clonotype. One end of the junction is discordant with germline, which a read error may explain. This chain joins TRBV7-7 and TRBJ2-2; 7 bases map to TRBD1. The germline V gene has CDR1 SSHAT and CDR2 FNYEAQ (reference sequence). CDR3 length equals 15 residues. For the CDR3, the DNA is TGTGCTAGCAGCAACCCCGAGACAGGGTTAGGGGAGCTGTTTTTT. It translates to CASSNPETGLGELFF.

The rearrangement links TRBV27 to TRBJ1-5; maybe TRBD1 (5 bases). This CDR3 has 17 amino acids. V lost 1 base, J lost 4 bases, and 17 bases lay in between. Germline V lookup: CDR1 MNHEY, CDR2 SMNVEV (reference sequence). CDR3 in amino acids: CASSLFLPQGGNQPQHF. The CDR3 nucleotides are TGTGCCAGCAGTTTATTCCTTCCCCAGGGAGGGAATCAGCCCCAGCATTTT.

Concerning this clonotype: A much larger clone is a single base away; this may be a read error. The chain couples TRBV5-1 to TRBJ2-5; no definite D call. The CDR3 length is 13 residues. CDR1 is SGHRS and CDR2 is YFSETQ in the germline V gene. The CDR3 bases are TGCGCCAGCAGCTTGCCGGTAGAAGAGAACCAGTACTTC. Encoded protein: CASSLPVEENQYF.

This clonotype was counted ten times or more. The chain combines TRBV5-1 with TRBJ2-1, with D unclear. The CDR3 covers 14 residues. Germline CDR1 reads SGHRS; CDR2 reads YFSETQ. With 3 bases removed from V and 0 bases from J, the gap between germline ends came to 7 bases. CDR3: CASSSTGSYNEQFF. The CDR3 nucleotides read TGCGCCAGCAGCTCCACCGGCTCCTACAATGAGCAGTTCTTC.

There are many counts of this clonotype. The DNA for the CDR3 is TGTGCCAGCAGCCAAGATCGAGGGGGCGAAGAGACCCAGTACTTC. This gives the protein CASSQDRGGEETQYF. The chain uses TRBV4-2 and TRBJ2-5; 7 nucleotides match TRBD1. The CDR3 consists of 15 residues. V dropped 0 bases and J dropped 3; count of bases not matched to a gene: 4. Per germline, CDR1 LGHNA and CDR2 YNFKEQ.

Regarding this clonotype: Being one base from a much bigger clone, this may be a read error. J is TRBJ2-7 and V is TRBV6-5; D is perhaps TRBD1 or TRBD2 (5 bases each). Trimming removed 6 bases from V and 3 bases from J, with 15 bases in between. From germline, CDR1 is MNHEY and CDR2 SVGAGI. The length of the CDR3 is 14 residues. The CDR3 nucleotides read TGTGCCAGCAGACCGGGAAAGGGGTACTACGAGCAGTACTTC. This translates into CASRPGKGYYEQYF.